This section outlines one T cell receptor beta chain sequence together with its context. No antigen is known for it. Within the sample, other DNA sequences also encode this same CDR3. This entry comes from a study of shared clonotypes between healthy human individuals. Overall study findings and caveats: Sharing across several donors was seen in 4% to 6.5% of naive CD4 clonotypes.

Trimming stripped 4 bases from V and 8 bases from J, with 8 bases between. Germline CDR1 and CDR2: MDHEN and SYDVKM. The CDR3 runs to 12 residues. Replicate PCRs for sorted subsets used 200 ng DNA; this equaled 30,000 to 35,000 T cell genomes. Original processing methods: Quality scores were absent from the junction-only immunoSEQ sequences, so filtering differed. Sequencing was performed with immunoSEQ multiplex PCR; in TCRdb, only in-frame clones are kept and a portion is missing. D and trimming come from the DNA, and the V and J calls and clone size come from that table. The sample has about 1 million clones, 65% to 75% seen once.

This TCR was recovered from a young man in good health. The V call is TRBV28, the J call TRBJ1-4, with D hard to call. Material for sequencing was memory CD4+ T cells sorted from blood. Subset specified: CD45RA-negative fraction. The CDR3 DNA reads TGTGCCAGCAGTTACCGGGTAGAAAAACTGTTTTTT. The encoded protein is CASSYRVEKLFF.